These T cell receptor beta chains were read from a single sample in a study of blood T cell repertoires in COVID-19. Assay: immunoSEQ multiplex PCR; the TCRdb copy retains only in-frame clones and omits some. This table holds 300,000 to 350,000 clones, about nine tenths found once. The sample was PBMCs or T cells enriched from blood (not recorded which). The receptors shown here come from a woman aged 25 to 39 who had recovered from COVID-19. Both conserved end residues are part of each CDR3. D genes are given only for firm matches. Rows may omit the clone size; those that give it use once, few, many or a size class.

v_call,d_call,clone_size,j_call,cdr3_nt,cdr3_aa
TRBV28,NA,NA,TRBJ2-3,TGTGCCAGCAGGACCTCACTAGGGGGAGATACGCAGTATTTT,CASRTSLGGDTQYF
TRBV9,TRBD2,NA,TRBJ2-3,TGTGCCAGCAGCGTAGGGGGCCGGCTCCGGGAGGGCCGTGAGGATACGCAGTATTTT,CASSVGGRLREGREDTQYF
TRBV21-1,NA,NA,TRBJ2-3,TGTGCCAGCAGCAAACAGGGGTTAAAAGATACGCAGTATTTT,CASSKQGLKDTQYF
TRBV10-3,TRBD1,NA,TRBJ2-2,TGTGCCATCAGTGTTGGTCAGGGGGTGAACACCGGGGAGCTGTTTTTT,CAISVGQGVNTGELFF
TRBV27,NA,NA,TRBJ2-7,TGTGCCAGCAGTTTAACTAGGACGGGTAACGAGCAGTACTTC,CASSLTRTGNEQYF
TRBV3-1/TRBV3-2,NA,NA,TRBJ1-6,TGTGCCAGCAGCCGGCGGGGTAGTAATTCACCCCTCCACTTT,CASSRRGSNSPLHF
TRBV5-1,NA,NA,TRBJ2-7,TGCGCCAGCAGCTTGGTACTCCGAGGAAAACTTAACTACGAGCAGTACTTC,CASSLVLRGKLNYEQYF
TRBV5-4,TRBD1,NA,TRBJ1-1,TGTGCCAGCAGCCCGCGACAGGGTAACACTGAAGCTTTCTTT,CASSPRQGNTEAFF
TRBV5-4,TRBD1,NA,TRBJ1-2,TGTGCCAGCAGCCCCGACAGGGCAGGCGGCTACACCTTC,CASSPDRAGGYTF
TRBV5-6,NA,NA,TRBJ1-2,TGTGCCAGCAGCTTTGGATGGGGGGAGCTACCTAACTATGGCTACACCTTC,CASSFGWGELPNYGYTF
TRBV9,NA,NA,TRBJ2-7,TGTGCCAGCAGCCCAATGGACAGCACCTACGAGCAGTACTTC,CASSPMDSTYEQYF
TRBV9,TRBD2,NA,TRBJ2-1,TGTGCCAGCAGCACAGCGGGAGGGCCTGTAGTTAATGAGCAGTTCTTC,CASSTAGGPVVNEQFF
TRBV2,TRBD2,NA,TRBJ2-2,TGTGCCAGCAGTGAATGGACTAGCGGTGACACCGGGGAGCTGTTTTTT,CASSEWTSGDTGELFF
TRBV18,NA,NA,TRBJ1-1,TGTGCCAGCTCACCCCCTTTGACGGGGAACACTGAAGCTTTCTTT,CASSPPLTGNTEAFF
TRBV11-2,NA,NA,TRBJ1-1,TGTGCCAGCAGCTTTTTTCCACCCACACCGAACACTGAAGCTTTCTTT,CASSFFPPTPNTEAFF
TRBV4-1,TRBD2,NA,TRBJ2-3,TGCGCCAGCAGCCAAGGGCGGGAGGTTCGCACAGATACGCAGTATTTT,CASSQGREVRTDTQYF
TRBV7-2,NA,NA,TRBJ2-7,TGTGCCAGCTCCGGGGATCACTACGAGCAGTACTTC,CASSGDHYEQYF
TRBV28,TRBD1,NA,TRBJ1-1,TGTGCCAGCTTCGACACAGGGGGTACTGAAGCTTTCTTT,CASFDTGGTEAFF
TRBV7-8,TRBD1,NA,TRBJ2-2,TGTGCCAGCAGTACTAACCGGGACAGGGGTTGGACCGGGGAGCTGTTTTTT,CASSTNRDRGWTGELFF
TRBV2,NA,NA,TRBJ2-1,TGTGCCAGGGGCCCCGCCTACAATGAGCAGTTCTTC,CARGPAYNEQFF
TRBV6-2/TRBV6-3,NA,NA,TRBJ2-4,TGTGCCAGCAGTTACGGGCCGACTATTTACATTCAGTACTTC,CASSYGPTIYIQYF
TRBV11-2,NA,NA,TRBJ1-3,TGTGCCAGCAACCCCACCAGTGTCTCTGGAAACACCATATATTTT,CASNPTSVSGNTIYF
TRBV14,NA,few,TRBJ2-1,TGTGCCAGCAGCCGCGTTTGGAGACCGAGCTCCTACAATGAGCAGTTCTTC,CASSRVWRPSSYNEQFF
TRBV4-2,NA,NA,TRBJ1-1,TGTGCCAGCAGCCAAGACGCAGGGGCCACTGAAGCTTTCTTT,CASSQDAGATEAFF
TRBV2,NA,NA,TRBJ2-7,TGTGCCAGCGGATCGATGGACTCCGCCTACGAGCAGTACTTC,CASGSMDSAYEQYF
TRBV7-3,NA,NA,TRBJ2-5,TGTGCCAGCAGCTTGAGACCAGGGGATGTGGAGACCCAGTACTTC,CASSLRPGDVETQYF
TRBV3-1/TRBV3-2,TRBD1,few,TRBJ1-2,TGTGCCAGCAGCCACTGGGACAGGGAATCGACTAACTATGGCTACACCTTC,CASSHWDRESTNYGYTF
TRBV15,TRBD1,NA,TRBJ1-2,TGTGCCACCAGCAGATCGACAGGGGAGGGGTATGGCTACACCTTC,CATSRSTGEGYGYTF
TRBV6-1,NA,NA,TRBJ1-2,TGTGCCAGCAGTGACCCGGGTTTGGGCTACACCTTC,CASSDPGLGYTF
TRBV24-1,NA,NA,TRBJ2-1,TGTGCCACCACGGGACTAGCGGACAGGGGGAGGCAGTTCTTC,CATTGLADRGRQFF
TRBV19,NA,once,TRBJ1-2,TGTGCCAGTAGTATCAGGGCAGCCGGTAACTATGGCTACACCTTC,CASSIRAAGNYGYTF
TRBV30,NA,NA,TRBJ2-1,TGTGCCTGGATGTTCCAAGGGGTTTACAATGAGCAGTTCTTC,CAWMFQGVYNEQFF
TRBV27,NA,NA,TRBJ2-1,TGTGCCAGCTCCGGGACTGGATACTACAATGAGCAGTTCTTC,CASSGTGYYNEQFF
TRBV29-1,NA,NA,TRBJ1-1,TGCAGCGCCCTCCAGGGCACTGAAGCTTTCTTT,CSALQGTEAFF
TRBV19,NA,NA,TRBJ2-1,TGTGCCAGTACCCCGTTCGGCTCCTACAATGAGCAGTTCTTC,CASTPFGSYNEQFF
TRBV5-8,NA,NA,TRBJ1-5,TGTGCCAGCAGCTGGGGGGGATCTTATAGCAATCAGCCCCAGCATTTT,CASSWGGSYSNQPQHF
TRBV15,NA,NA,TRBJ1-2,TGTGCCACCAGCAGAGAATTGTCCTCGGGGTTGTATGGCTACACCTTC,CATSRELSSGLYGYTF
TRBV5-6,TRBD2,NA,TRBJ2-7,TGTGCCAGCAGCGGGGGACTAAGCGGGACCTTGAAGGGCTACGAGCAGTACTTC,CASSGGLSGTLKGYEQYF
TRBV20-1,TRBD1,NA,TRBJ2-2,TGCAGTGCTAGTTACTCCGGGACAGGGGAGGTCGGGGAGCTGTTTTTT,CSASYSGTGEVGELFF
TRBV5-1,NA,NA,TRBJ1-3,TGCGCCAGCAGCTTGGCGGACAGCTCTGGAAACACCATATATTTT,CASSLADSSGNTIYF
TRBV9,TRBD1,once,TRBJ1-1,TGTGCCAGCAGCCGCTACGGGACAGGGGGCTTGAACACTGAAGCTTTCTTT,CASSRYGTGGLNTEAFF
TRBV4-2,NA,NA,TRBJ2-7,TGTGCCAGCAGCCAAGGACTGGGGAGTGGGGAGCAGTACTTC,CASSQGLGSGEQYF
TRBV5-1,TRBD2,NA,TRBJ2-1,TGCGCCAGCAGCTTGGGGGGACTAGCGGGAGTCCTTTCCTACAATGAGCAGTTCTTC,CASSLGGLAGVLSYNEQFF
TRBV6-6,NA,NA,TRBJ2-3,TGTGCCACCGTACTCACAGATACGCAGTATTTT,CATVLTDTQYF
TRBV2,NA,NA,TRBJ2-3,TGTGCCAGCAGTGGGGCTGGGGATACGCAGTATTTT,CASSGAGDTQYF
TRBV29-1,NA,NA,TRBJ1-1,TGCAGCGTCGCTCGGACTCTAATGAACACTGAAGCTTTCTTT,CSVARTLMNTEAFF
TRBV29-1,NA,NA,TRBJ2-5,TGCAGCGTTGTTCCCCGGCTAGCGATAGAGACCCAGTACTTC,CSVVPRLAIETQYF
TRBV15,TRBD2,NA,TRBJ2-1,TGTGCCACCAGCTTGGGACTAGACAATGAGCAGTTCTTC,CATSLGLDNEQFF
TRBV7-7,NA,NA,TRBJ2-2,TGTGCTAGCAGCCCGCAAGCGGCGGTTGGCACCGGGGAGCTGTTTTTT,CASSPQAAVGTGELFF
TRBV12-3/TRBV12-4,NA,NA,TRBJ1-2,TGTGCCAGCAGTTTCCGGGATGACTATGGCTACACCTTC,CASSFRDDYGYTF
TRBV24-1,TRBD1,NA,TRBJ1-2,TGTGCCACCAGTGAAAGTGACAGGGAATGGGGCTACACCTTC,CATSESDREWGYTF
TRBV18,NA,NA,TRBJ2-3,TGTGCCAGCTCACCGCGGGACAGCACAGATACGCAGTATTTT,CASSPRDSTDTQYF
TRBV27,NA,NA,TRBJ1-1,TGTGCCAGCAGTCGAAATGGGCAGGGGTATGAAGCTTTCTTT,CASSRNGQGYEAFF
TRBV6-2/TRBV6-3,NA,NA,TRBJ2-5,TGTGCCAGCAGTTTCTTACAAGAGACCCAGTACTTC,CASSFLQETQYF
TRBV11-2,TRBD2,NA,TRBJ2-1,TGTGCCAGCAGCTTAATGGGAGCGGGAGCATCCTACAATGAGCAGTTCTTC,CASSLMGAGASYNEQFF
TRBV5-4,NA,NA,TRBJ2-1,TGTGCCAGCAGCTTGTCTAAACGCGGGGTTGGGAATGAGCAGTTCTTC,CASSLSKRGVGNEQFF
TRBV10-2,TRBD1,NA,TRBJ1-1,TGCGCCAGCAGGGGGGGGACAGGGGTGGTCACCACTGAAGCTTTCTTT,CASRGGTGVVTTEAFF